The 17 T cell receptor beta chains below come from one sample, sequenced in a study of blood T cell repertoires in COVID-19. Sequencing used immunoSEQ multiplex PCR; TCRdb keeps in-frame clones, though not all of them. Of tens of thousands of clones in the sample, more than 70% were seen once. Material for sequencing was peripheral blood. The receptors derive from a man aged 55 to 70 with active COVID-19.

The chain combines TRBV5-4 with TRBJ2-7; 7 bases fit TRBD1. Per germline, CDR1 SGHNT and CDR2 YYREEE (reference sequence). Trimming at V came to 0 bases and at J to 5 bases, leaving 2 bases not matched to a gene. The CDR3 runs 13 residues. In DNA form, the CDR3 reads TGTGCCAGCAGCTTGGGACAGGGTCACGAGCAGTACTTC. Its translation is CASSLGQGHEQYF.

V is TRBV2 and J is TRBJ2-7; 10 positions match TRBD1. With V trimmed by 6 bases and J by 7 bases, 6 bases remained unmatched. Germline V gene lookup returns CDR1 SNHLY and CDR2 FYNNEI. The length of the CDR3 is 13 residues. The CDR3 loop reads CASRRQGAEEQYF. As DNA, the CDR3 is TGTGCCAGCAGACGACAGGGGGCCGAGGAGCAGTACTTC.

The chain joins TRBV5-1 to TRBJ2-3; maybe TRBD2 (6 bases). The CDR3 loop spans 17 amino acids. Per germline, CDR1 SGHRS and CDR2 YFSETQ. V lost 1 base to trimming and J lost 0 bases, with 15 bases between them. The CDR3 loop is CASSLSRDSFSTDTQYF. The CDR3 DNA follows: TGCGCCAGCAGCTTGAGCCGGGACTCCTTCAGCACAGATACGCAGTATTTT.

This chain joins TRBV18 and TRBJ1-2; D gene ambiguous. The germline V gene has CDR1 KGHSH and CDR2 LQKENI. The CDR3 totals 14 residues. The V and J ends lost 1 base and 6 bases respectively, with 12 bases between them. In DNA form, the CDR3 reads TGTGCCAGCTCACCACTGGAGGGCTTGGATGGCTACACCTTC. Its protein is CASSPLEGLDGYTF. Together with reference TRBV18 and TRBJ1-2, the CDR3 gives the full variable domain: NAGVMQNPRHLVRRRGQEARLRCSPMKGHSHVYWYRQLPEEGLKFMVYLQKENIIDESGMPKERFSAEFPKEGPSILRIQQVVRGDSAAYFCASSPLEGLDGYTFGSGTRLTVV.

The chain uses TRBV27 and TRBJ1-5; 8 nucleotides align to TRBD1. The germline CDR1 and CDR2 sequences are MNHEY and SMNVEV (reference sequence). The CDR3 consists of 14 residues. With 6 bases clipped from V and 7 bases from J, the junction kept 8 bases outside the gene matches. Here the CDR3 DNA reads TGTGCCAGCAGCCTCACAGGGGGATGGCAGCCCCAGCATTTT. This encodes CASSLTGGWQPQHF.

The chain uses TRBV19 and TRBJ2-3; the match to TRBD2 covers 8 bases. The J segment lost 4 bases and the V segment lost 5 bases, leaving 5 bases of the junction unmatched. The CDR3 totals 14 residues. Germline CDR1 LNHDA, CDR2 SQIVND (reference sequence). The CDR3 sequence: CASSLTGGPDTQYF. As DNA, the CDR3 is TGTGCCAGTAGTCTCACGGGAGGGCCAGATACGCAGTATTTT.

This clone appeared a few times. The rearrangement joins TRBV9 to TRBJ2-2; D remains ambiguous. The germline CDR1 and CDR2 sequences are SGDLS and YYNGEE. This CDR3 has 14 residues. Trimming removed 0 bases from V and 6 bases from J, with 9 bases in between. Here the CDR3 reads CASSVGLLSGELFF. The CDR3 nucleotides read TGTGCCAGCAGCGTAGGACTTCTGTCCGGGGAGCTGTTTTTT.

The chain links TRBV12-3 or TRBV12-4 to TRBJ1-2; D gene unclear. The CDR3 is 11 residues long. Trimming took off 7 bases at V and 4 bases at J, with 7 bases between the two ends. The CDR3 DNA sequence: TGTGCCAGCACTCGGGGCTATGGCTACACCTTC. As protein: CASTRGYGYTF.

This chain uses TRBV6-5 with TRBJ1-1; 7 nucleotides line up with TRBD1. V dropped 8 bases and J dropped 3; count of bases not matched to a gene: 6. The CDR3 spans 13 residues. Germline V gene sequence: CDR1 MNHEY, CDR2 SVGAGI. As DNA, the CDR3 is TGTGCCAGCCGCCGCGGGACAGACACTGAAGCTTTCTTT. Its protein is CASRRGTDTEAFF.

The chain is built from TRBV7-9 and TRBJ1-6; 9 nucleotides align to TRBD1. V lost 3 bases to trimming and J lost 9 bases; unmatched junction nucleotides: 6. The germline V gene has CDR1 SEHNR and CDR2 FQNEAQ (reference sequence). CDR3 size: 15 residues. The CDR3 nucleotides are TGTGCCAGCAGCTTCGGGGGACAGGGATCTTCACCCCTCCACTTT. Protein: CASSFGGQGSSPLHF. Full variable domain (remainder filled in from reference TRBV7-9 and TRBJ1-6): DTGVSQNPRHKITKRGQNVTFRCDPISEHNRLYWYRQTLGQGPEFLTYFQNEAQLEKSRLLSDRFSAERPKGSFSTLEIQRTEQGDSAMYLCASSFGGQGSSPLHFGNGTRLTVT.

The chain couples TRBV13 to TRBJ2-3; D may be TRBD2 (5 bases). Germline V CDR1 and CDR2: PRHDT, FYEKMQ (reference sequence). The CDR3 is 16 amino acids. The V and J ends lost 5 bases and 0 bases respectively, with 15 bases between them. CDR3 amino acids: CASSPLVRVSTDTQYF. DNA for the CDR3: TGTGCCAGCAGCCCGCTGGTGCGGGTTAGCACAGATACGCAGTATTTT.

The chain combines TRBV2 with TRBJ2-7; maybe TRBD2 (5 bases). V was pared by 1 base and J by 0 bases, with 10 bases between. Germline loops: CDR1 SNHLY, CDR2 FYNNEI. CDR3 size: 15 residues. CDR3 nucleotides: TGTGCCAGCAGTGAAGGGACTGCCAGCTCCTACGAGCAGTACTTC. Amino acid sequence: CASSEGTASSYEQYF.

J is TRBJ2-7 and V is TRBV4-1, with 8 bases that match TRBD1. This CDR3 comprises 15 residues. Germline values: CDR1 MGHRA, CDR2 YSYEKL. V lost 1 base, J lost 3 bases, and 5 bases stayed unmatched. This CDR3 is CASSQGLTGDYEQYF. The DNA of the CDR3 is TGCGCCAGCAGCCAAGGACTGACAGGGGACTACGAGCAGTACTTC.

CDR3 region: CASSQSHATNEKLFF. CDR3 bases: TGCGCCAGCAGCCAATCACACGCAACTAATGAAAAACTGTTTTTT. This chain links TRBV4-1 with TRBJ1-4; D is ambiguous. Germline CDR1 MGHRA, CDR2 YSYEKL. There are 15 residues in the CDR3. Trimming pared 2 bases from V and 0 bases from J, leaving 7 bases between.

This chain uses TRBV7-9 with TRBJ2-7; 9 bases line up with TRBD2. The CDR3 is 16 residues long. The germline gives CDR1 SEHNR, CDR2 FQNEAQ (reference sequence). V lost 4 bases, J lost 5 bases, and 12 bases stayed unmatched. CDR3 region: CASSSLGGSGSNEQYF. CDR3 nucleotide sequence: TGTGCCAGCAGCTCCCTTGGAGGTAGCGGGAGTAACGAGCAGTACTTC.

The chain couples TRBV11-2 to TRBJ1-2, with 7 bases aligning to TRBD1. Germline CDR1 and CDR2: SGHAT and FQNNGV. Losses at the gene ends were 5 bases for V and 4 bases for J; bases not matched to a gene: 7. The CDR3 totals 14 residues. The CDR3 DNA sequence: TGTGCCAGCAGCCCAGGGGGGTCCGTCTATGGCTACACCTTC. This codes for CASSPGGSVYGYTF.

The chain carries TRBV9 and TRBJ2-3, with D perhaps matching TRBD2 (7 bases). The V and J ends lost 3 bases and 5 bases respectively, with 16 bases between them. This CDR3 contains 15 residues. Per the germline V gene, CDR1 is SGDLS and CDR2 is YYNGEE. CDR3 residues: CASSASGMTGDTQYF. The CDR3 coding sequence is TGTGCCAGCAGCGCAAGCGGGATGACAGGAGATACGCAGTATTTT.